The 24 T cell receptor beta chains listed next were all sequenced from one sample in a study of CD8+CD57+ T cells in acquired aplastic anemia (dated by TCRdb to the late 2010s). The data were produced on an Illumina HiSeq 2000. Genomic DNA served as template for TCR beta VDJ combination and CDR3 sequence profiling. TCRdb handled the public reads itself, with Q25 trimming in fastp and clone calling in MiXCR, and kept productive beta chains. Every CDR3 protein is listed once, alongside the most common genes and DNA of its rows. This sample is represented by around 150,000 distinct CDR3 sequences; 41% of them were singletons. The top ten clonotypes cover over 6.5% of the sample. Input material: sorted CD4+, CD8+, or CD8+CD57+ T cells (not recorded which) from PBMCs. The receptors were sampled from a human donor in good health, serving as a control.

This clonotype appeared many times. The rearrangement uses TRBV20-1 and TRBJ2-7, with D possibly being TRBD1 (6 bases). Germline V gene sequence: CDR1 DFQATT, CDR2 SNEGSKA (reference sequence). V was clipped by 0 bases and J by 5 bases, with 14 bases between them. This CDR3 spans 14 amino acids. DNA for the CDR3: TGCAGTGCTAGAGATCCCACAGGGTTTAACGAGCAGTACTTC. It is translated as CSARDPTGFNEQYF.

This chain connects TRBV19 to TRBJ1-6, with D possibly matching TRBD1 (5 bases). There are 14 residues in the CDR3. Germline lookup yields CDR1 LNHDA and CDR2 SQIVND (reference sequence). Trimming shortened V by 4 bases and J by 6 bases, and 10 bases separated the two germline ends. Written as DNA, the CDR3 is TGTGCCAGTAGTACCAAGGGGTTTAATTCACCCCTCCACTTT. This encodes CASSTKGFNSPLHF.

On this clonotype: This CDR3 fails to terminate in the conserved phenylalanine or tryptophan, so it likely reflects a read error. Because the CDR3's place on the DNA is in doubt, the DNA is left out and the CDR3 is given as listed by TCRdb. V is TRBV25-1 and J is TRBJ2-7; the D call in the table, TRBD1, was not verified against the DNA. CDR1 and CDR2 from the germline V gene are MGHDK and SYGVNS. Ends included, the CDR3 has 11 residues. This chain's CDR3 is CASSEIGTRYL.

This clonotype has only a few counts. This may stem from a read error, because a much larger clone lies one nucleotide away. The chain combines TRBV20-1 with TRBJ2-3; 9 bases are shared with TRBD2. The CDR3 is 17 residues long. From germline, CDR1 is DFQATT and CDR2 SNEGSKA (reference sequence). Written as DNA, the CDR3 is TGCAGTGCTAGAGACCGCCTTGGGCGGGGGGGCACAGGTACGCAGTATTTT. It yields the protein CSARDRLGRGGTGTQYF.

The J gene is TRBJ1-2, the V gene TRBV3-1; D perhaps matches TRBD1 (5 bases). Looked up from germline, CDR1 is LGHDT and CDR2 is YNNKEL (reference sequence). Between the trimmed V and J ends, which lost 2 bases and 4 bases, there was a span of 20 bases. This CDR3 contains 17 residues. CDR3 nucleotides: TGTGCCAGCAGCCAACCCCCCCGGGCAGGGAGTGGCTATGGCTACACCTTC. Its translation: CASSQPPRAGSGYGYTF.

This clonotype was observed at least ten times. This chain connects TRBV9 to TRBJ2-3; D possibly corresponds to TRBD2 (5 bases). Deletions cut 3 bases from V and 0 bases from J, with 11 bases between. This CDR3 region has 15 residues. Looked up from germline, CDR1 is SGDLS and CDR2 is YYNGEE. The DNA for the CDR3 is TGTGCCAGCAGCGGCCGGGATTGGAGCACAGATACGCAGTATTTT. Protein sequence: CASSGRDWSTDTQYF.

In its sample, this clonotype was seen many times. V and J are TRBV9 and TRBJ2-3, with 9 nucleotides matching TRBD2. The CDR3 extends over 15 amino acids. The germline CDR1 and CDR2 sequences are SGDLS and YYNGEE. The trim removed 1 base at V and 3 bases at J, leaving 3 bases unmatched. DNA of the CDR3: TGTGCCAGCAGCGTACGGCGGGAGGGGACAGATACGCAGTATTTT. It translates to CASSVRREGTDTQYF.

This clonotype was seen repeatedly, ten times or more. The gene calls are TRBV7-8 and TRBJ1-2; D is unresolved. Germline V lookup: CDR1 SGHVS, CDR2 FQNEAQ. V lost 3 bases to trimming and J lost 6 bases, with 20 bases between them. The CDR3 is 16 residues long. CDR3 protein: CASSFNRPGVGNGYTF. The CDR3 bases are TGTGCCAGCAGCTTCAATCGTCCGGGCGTTGGAAATGGCTACACCTTC.

In its sample, this clonotype was seen a few times. The germline gene is not matched at one end of the junction; a read error may be the cause. The V gene is TRBV10-3, the J gene TRBJ1-4, with 11 bases matching TRBD1. CDR3 size: 17 residues. Germline V gives CDR1 ENHRY, CDR2 SYGVKD. CDR3 DNA sequence: TGTGCCAGCAGTTCGGGACAGGGGGTGGAGGGGTATGAAAAACTGTTTTTT. It is translated as CASSSGQGVEGYEKLFF.

The genes are TRBV15 and TRBJ1-5; D is unclear. Germline CDR1 reads LNHNV; CDR2 reads YYDKDF (reference sequence). The CDR3 loop spans 16 amino acids. Trimming took 5 bases from V and 0 from J, leaving 14 bases between them. CDR3: CATSGVPGNSNQPQHF. The CDR3 nucleotides read TGTGCCACCAGCGGAGTTCCGGGTAATAGCAATCAGCCCCAGCATTTT.

For this clonotype: At one boundary the junction diverges from the germline segment, which might be a read error. This chain connects TRBV10-2 to TRBJ1-5; D remains unclear. CDR1 and CDR2 from the germline V gene are WSHSY and SAAADI. There are 16 residues in the CDR3. CDR3 bases: TGCGCCAGCAGTGACGCCGGGATGGGGAACAATCAGTCCCAGCATTTT. Translated: CASSDAGMGNNQSQHF.

The sample holds many counts of this clonotype. V gene TRBV5-1 combines with J gene TRBJ1-1; D is perhaps TRBD1 (5 bases). Trimming pared 0 bases from V and 5 bases from J, leaving 11 bases between. Per germline, CDR1 SGHRS and CDR2 YFSETQ. The CDR3 spans 14 residues. The CDR3 DNA reads as TGCGCCAGCAGCTTGGCCGTGGGGGGGACTGAAGCTTTCTTT. It codes for CASSLAVGGTEAFF.

Many counts were recorded for this clonotype. V is TRBV7-9 and J is TRBJ1-1; 7 nucleotides align to TRBD1. With V trimmed by 3 bases and J by 1 base, 5 bases remained unmatched. The length of the CDR3 is 15 residues. Germline CDR1 SEHNR, CDR2 FQNEAQ (reference sequence). The CDR3 spells CASSFGDRANTEAFF. The DNA of the CDR3 is TGTGCCAGCAGCTTCGGAGACAGGGCGAACACTGAAGCTTTCTTT. The whole variable domain, filled in from reference TRBV7-9 and TRBJ1-1, reads DTGVSQNPRHKITKRGQNVTFRCDPISEHNRLYWYRQTLGQGPEFLTYFQNEAQLEKSRLLSDRFSAERPKGSFSTLEIQRTEQGDSAMYLCASSFGDRANTEAFFGQGTRLTVV.

This clonotype was seen at least ten times. The chain is built from TRBV6-5 and TRBJ1-2; no clear D. V was trimmed by 0 bases and J by 4 bases, leaving 6 bases between them. Germline V gene sequence: CDR1 MNHEY, CDR2 SVGAGI. CDR3 size: 13 residues. CDR3 loop: CASSYSPGYGYTF. In DNA form, the CDR3 reads TGTGCCAGCAGTTACTCTCCAGGCTATGGCTACACCTTC.

This clonotype occurred many times. The genes are TRBV4-2 and TRBJ1-4; tentatively, D is TRBD1 (5 bases). The CDR3 is made up of 13 amino acids. Germline lookup yields CDR1 LGHNA and CDR2 YNFKEQ. Trimming pared 4 bases from V and 4 bases from J, leaving 7 bases between. CDR3 amino acids: CASSPGGNEKLFF. The CDR3 DNA reads as TGTGCCAGCAGCCCTGGGGGTAATGAAAAACTGTTTTTT.

The V call is TRBV2, the J call TRBJ2-7; 11 bases match TRBD2. The CDR3 extends over 14 amino acids. Losses at the gene ends were 6 bases for V and 4 bases for J; bases not matched to a gene: 5. Germline V gene lookup returns CDR1 SNHLY and CDR2 FYNNEI. The CDR3 protein is CASSYTSGSYEQYF. The CDR3 DNA follows: TGTGCCAGCAGCTACACTAGCGGGAGTTACGAGCAGTACTTC.

The table lists this clonotype with many counts. This chain joins TRBV7-9 and TRBJ1-1, with D perhaps matching TRBD1 (5 bases). With 0 bases removed from V and 3 bases from J, the gap between germline ends came to 11 bases. The CDR3 is 15 amino acids. Germline assignment: CDR1 SEHNR and CDR2 FQNEAQ (reference sequence). The CDR3 coding sequence is TGTGCCAGCAGCTTAGCGGGCCAGGGACACACTGAAGCTTTCTTT. Translating gives CASSLAGQGHTEAFF.

This clonotype was observed at least ten times. The rearrangement joins TRBV19 to TRBJ1-2; TRBD1 agrees at 8 bases. The CDR3 contains 14 residues. CDR1 is LNHDA, CDR2 SQIVND, per germline (reference sequence). Losses at the gene ends were 7 bases for V and 4 bases for J; bases not matched to a gene: 8. The CDR3 is CASTPRQGFYGYTF. CDR3 sequence (DNA): TGTGCCAGTACCCCCCGACAGGGGTTCTATGGCTACACCTTC. Using reference TRBV19 and TRBJ1-2 for the parts outside the CDR3, the full variable domain is DGGITQSPKYLFRKEGQNVTLSCEQNLNHDAMYWYRQDPGQGLRLIYYSQIVNDFQKGDIAEGYSVSREKKESFPLTVTSAQKNPTAFYLCASTPRQGFYGYTFGSGTRLTVV.

Of note for this clonotype: A much larger clone lies a single base off, so this may be a read error. V is TRBV12-3 or TRBV12-4 and J is TRBJ1-2; D is possibly TRBD1 (6 bases). The CDR3 extends over 12 amino acids. This CDR3 is CAGSTGLGGYTF. In DNA form, the CDR3 reads TGTGCCGGCAGTACAGGGTTAGGTGGCTACACCTTC.

Comments on this clonotype: Given a much more abundant clone one base away, this may be a read error. The chain links TRBV4-1 to TRBJ1-3, with TRBD1 matching over 9 bases. The CDR3 extends over 14 amino acids. Germline CDR1 and CDR2: MGHRA and YSYEKL. CDR3 sequence: CARSLGTGLNTIYF. The CDR3 nucleotides are TGCGCCCGCAGCCTTGGGACAGGGCTAAACACCATATATTTT.

The V and J genes are TRBV28 and TRBJ2-3; 8 nucleotides match TRBD1. CDR1 and CDR2 (germline): MDHEN, SYDVKM. CDR3 length: 18 residues. J lost 1 base, V lost 4 bases, and 13 bases had no gene match. CDR3 coding DNA: TGTGCCAGCAGTTCCTTCACAGGGGGGCGTGGGGGCACAGATACGCAGTATTTT. This gives the protein CASSSFTGGRGGTDTQYF. The full variable domain, in which reference TRBV28 and TRBJ2-3 provide the parts outside the CDR3, is DVKVTQSSRYLVKRTGEKVFLECVQDMDHENMFWYRQDPGLGLRLIYFSYDVKMKEKGDIPEGYSVSREKKERFSLILESASTNQTSMYLCASSSFTGGRGGTDTQYFGPGTRLTVL.

The V gene is TRBV2, the J gene TRBJ1-2, with a tentative D call TRBD1 (6 bases). Per germline, CDR1 SNHLY and CDR2 FYNNEI. The V and J ends lost 1 base and 7 bases respectively, with 16 bases between them. The CDR3 is 15 amino acids. CDR3 sequence: CASSEGDIQPIGYTF. The CDR3 DNA is TGTGCCAGCAGTGAAGGGGACATCCAACCTATTGGCTACACCTTC.

The chain recombines TRBV9 with TRBJ1-1, with D possibly matching TRBD1 (6 bases). The CDR3 is 16 amino acids. Germline-derived CDR1 and CDR2 are SGDLS and YYNGEE. Deletions cut 0 bases from V and 5 bases from J, with 17 bases between. Written as DNA, the CDR3 is TGTGCCAGCAGCGTAGCGTCATCAGGGGAAGGGACTGAAGCTTTCTTT. Protein product: CASSVASSGEGTEAFF.

V is TRBV7-6 and J is TRBJ2-7, with D perhaps matching TRBD2 (6 bases). Germline lookup yields CDR1 SGHVS and CDR2 FNYEAQ. This CDR3 spans 16 amino acids. The V gene lost 4 bases and the J gene lost 0 bases, with 16 bases spanning the gap. CDR3 residues: CASSSLGGSGSYEQYF. The CDR3 DNA is TGTGCCAGCAGCTCCCTCGGGGGAAGTGGCTCCTACGAGCAGTACTTC.